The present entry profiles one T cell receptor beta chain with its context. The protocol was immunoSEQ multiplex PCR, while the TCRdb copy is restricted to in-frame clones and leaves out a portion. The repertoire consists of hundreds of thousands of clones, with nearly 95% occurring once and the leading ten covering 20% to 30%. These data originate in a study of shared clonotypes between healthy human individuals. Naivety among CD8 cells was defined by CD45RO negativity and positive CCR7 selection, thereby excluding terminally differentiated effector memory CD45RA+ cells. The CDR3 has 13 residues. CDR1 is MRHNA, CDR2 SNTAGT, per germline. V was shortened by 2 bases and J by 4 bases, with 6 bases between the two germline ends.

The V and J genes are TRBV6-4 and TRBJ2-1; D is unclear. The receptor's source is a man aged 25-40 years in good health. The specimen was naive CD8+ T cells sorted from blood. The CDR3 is CASSDGEYNEQFF. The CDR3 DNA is TGTGCCAGCAGTGACGGTGAATACAATGAGCAGTTCTTC.